Listed below are T cell receptor beta chains from one sample, sequenced in a study of shared clonotypes between healthy human individuals. Assay used: immunoSEQ multiplex PCR; TCRdb lists only in-frame clones, some missing. The top ten clones hold roughly 0.82% of a sample with around 1,100,000 clones, roughly 77% of them seen once. The sample was memory CD4+ T cells from PBMCs. The receptors derive from a young man in good health. Some clones in this sample may be carry-over from other donors' samples. The CDR3 runs from the conserved cysteine through the conserved F or W. The D gene is left open where the match is weak.

CDR3 protein	V gene	J gene	D gene
CASSETYPNGGHQPQHF	TRBV10-2	TRBJ1-5	-
CASSYRIRGTGELFF	TRBV28	TRBJ2-2	-
CSAPSDRPYNEQFF	TRBV29-1	TRBJ2-1	TRBD1
CASSVEGLAGVDIQYF	TRBV5-1	TRBJ2-4	TRBD2
CASSLQGWSTDTQYF	TRBV5-1	TRBJ2-3	-
CASRSLFRGQFSEAFF	TRBV27	TRBJ1-1	TRBD1
CASSVVGGDQPQHF	TRBV9	TRBJ1-5	-
CASSFSRDTAEQYF	TRBV5-1	TRBJ2-7	-
CASSPHPGTGGSEQFF	TRBV7-2	TRBJ2-1	TRBD1
CASSAGVSNQPQHF	TRBV18	TRBJ1-5	-
CASRDSKGNTIYF	TRBV28	TRBJ1-3	-
CAWGVKTGTNTEAFF	TRBV30	TRBJ1-1	TRBD1
CASSQGGTTKNIQYF	TRBV4-1	TRBJ2-4	-
CASSGDRGRTGELFF	TRBV28	TRBJ2-2	TRBD1
CASTSPGRETQYF	TRBV6-5	TRBJ2-5	-